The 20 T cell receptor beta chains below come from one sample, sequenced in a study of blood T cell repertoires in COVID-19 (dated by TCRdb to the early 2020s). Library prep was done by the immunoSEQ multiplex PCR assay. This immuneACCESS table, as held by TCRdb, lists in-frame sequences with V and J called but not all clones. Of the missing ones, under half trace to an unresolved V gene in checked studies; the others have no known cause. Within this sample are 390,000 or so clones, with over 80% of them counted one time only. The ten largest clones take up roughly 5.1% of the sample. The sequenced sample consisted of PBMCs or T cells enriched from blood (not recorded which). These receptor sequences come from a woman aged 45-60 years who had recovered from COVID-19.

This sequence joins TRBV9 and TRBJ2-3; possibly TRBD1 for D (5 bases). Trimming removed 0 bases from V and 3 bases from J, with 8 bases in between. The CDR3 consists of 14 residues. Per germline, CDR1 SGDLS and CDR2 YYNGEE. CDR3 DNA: TGTGCCAGCAGCGTAGGGCAGGGAACAGATACGCAGTATTTT. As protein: CASSVGQGTDTQYF.

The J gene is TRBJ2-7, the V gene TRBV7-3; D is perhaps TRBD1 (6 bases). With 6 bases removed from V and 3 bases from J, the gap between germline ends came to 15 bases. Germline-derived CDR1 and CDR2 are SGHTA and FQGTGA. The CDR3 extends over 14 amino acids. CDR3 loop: CASRSGGQFYEQYF. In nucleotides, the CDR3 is TGTGCCAGCAGGTCAGGAGGACAGTTCTACGAGCAGTACTTC.

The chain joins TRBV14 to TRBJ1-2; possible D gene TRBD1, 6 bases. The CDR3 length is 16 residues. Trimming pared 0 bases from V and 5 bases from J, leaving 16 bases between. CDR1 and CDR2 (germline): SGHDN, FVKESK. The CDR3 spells CASSQDNHRAPYGYTF. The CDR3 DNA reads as TGTGCCAGCAGCCAAGACAATCACAGGGCACCGTATGGCTACACCTTC.

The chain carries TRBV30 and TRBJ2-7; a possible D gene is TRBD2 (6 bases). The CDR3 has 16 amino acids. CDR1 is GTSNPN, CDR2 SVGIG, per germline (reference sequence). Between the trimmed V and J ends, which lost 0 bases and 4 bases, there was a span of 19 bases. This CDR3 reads CAWSVSFGRDPYEQYF. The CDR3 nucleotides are TGTGCCTGGAGTGTGAGTTTTGGGCGGGACCCTTACGAGCAGTACTTC. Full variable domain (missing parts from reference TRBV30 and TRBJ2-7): SQTIHQWPATLVQPVGSPLSLECTVEGTSNPNLYWYRQAAGRGLQLLFYSVGIGQISSEVPQNLSASRPQDRQFILSSKKLLLSDSGFYLCAWSVSFGRDPYEQYFGPGTRLTVT.

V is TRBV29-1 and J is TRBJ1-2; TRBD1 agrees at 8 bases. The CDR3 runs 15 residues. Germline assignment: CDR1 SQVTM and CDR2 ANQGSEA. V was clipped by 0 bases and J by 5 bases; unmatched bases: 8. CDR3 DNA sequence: TGCAGCGTTGAAGATCATTACAGGGGGTTATATGGCTACACCTTC. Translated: CSVEDHYRGLYGYTF.

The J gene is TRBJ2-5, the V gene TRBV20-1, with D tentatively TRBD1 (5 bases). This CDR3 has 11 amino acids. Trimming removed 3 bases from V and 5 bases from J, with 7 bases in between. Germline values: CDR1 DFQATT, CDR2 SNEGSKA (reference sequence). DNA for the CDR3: TGCAGTGCTAGTAAGGGGGAGACCCAGTACTTC. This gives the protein CSASKGETQYF.

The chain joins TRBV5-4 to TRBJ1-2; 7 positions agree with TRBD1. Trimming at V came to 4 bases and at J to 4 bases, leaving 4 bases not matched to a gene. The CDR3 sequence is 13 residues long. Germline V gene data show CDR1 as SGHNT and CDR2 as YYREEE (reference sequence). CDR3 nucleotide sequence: TGTGCCAGCAGCGTGGGGGACAGCTATGGCTACACCTTC. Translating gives CASSVGDSYGYTF.

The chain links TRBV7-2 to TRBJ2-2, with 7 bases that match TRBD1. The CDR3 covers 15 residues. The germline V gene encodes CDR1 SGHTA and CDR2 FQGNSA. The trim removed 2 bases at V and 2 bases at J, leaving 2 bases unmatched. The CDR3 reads CASSLRGLNTGELFF. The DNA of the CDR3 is TGTGCCAGCAGCTTAAGGGGGCTTAACACCGGGGAGCTGTTTTTT.

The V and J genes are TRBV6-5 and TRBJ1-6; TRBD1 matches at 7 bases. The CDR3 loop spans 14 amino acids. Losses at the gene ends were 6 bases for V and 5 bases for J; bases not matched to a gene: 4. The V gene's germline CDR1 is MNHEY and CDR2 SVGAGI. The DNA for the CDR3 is TGTGCCAGCAGCCGGGACAGCGATAATTCACCCCTCCACTTT. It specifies CASSRDSDNSPLHF.

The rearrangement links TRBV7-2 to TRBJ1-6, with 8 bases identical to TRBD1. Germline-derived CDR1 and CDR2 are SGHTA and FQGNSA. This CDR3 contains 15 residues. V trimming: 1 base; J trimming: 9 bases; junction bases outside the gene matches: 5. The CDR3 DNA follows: TGTGCCAGCAGCTTAGACAGGGGGAGAGGTTCACCCCTCCACTTT. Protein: CASSLDRGRGSPLHF.

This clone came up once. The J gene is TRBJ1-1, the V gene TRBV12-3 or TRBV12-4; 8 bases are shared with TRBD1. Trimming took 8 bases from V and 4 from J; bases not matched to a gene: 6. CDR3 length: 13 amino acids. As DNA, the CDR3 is TGTGCCAGCGGAGGGGACAGGTTCACTGAAGCTTTCTTT. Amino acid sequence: CASGGDRFTEAFF.

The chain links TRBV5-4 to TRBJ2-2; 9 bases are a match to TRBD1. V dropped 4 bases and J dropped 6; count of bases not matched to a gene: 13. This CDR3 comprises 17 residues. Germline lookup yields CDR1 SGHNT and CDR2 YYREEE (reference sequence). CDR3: CASSISRGTGYPGELFF. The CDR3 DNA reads TGTGCCAGCAGCATATCCCGGGGGACAGGGTATCCCGGGGAGCTGTTTTTT.

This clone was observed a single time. The CDR3 coding sequence is TGTGCCAGCAGTTGGGGTACGGGGACTGAAGCTTTCTTT. Encoded protein: CASSWGTGTEAFF. This chain connects TRBV27 to TRBJ1-1, with D uncertain. CDR1 and CDR2 from the germline V gene are MNHEY and SMNVEV (reference sequence). There are 13 residues in the CDR3. V lost 4 bases to trimming and J lost 5 bases, with 11 bases between them.

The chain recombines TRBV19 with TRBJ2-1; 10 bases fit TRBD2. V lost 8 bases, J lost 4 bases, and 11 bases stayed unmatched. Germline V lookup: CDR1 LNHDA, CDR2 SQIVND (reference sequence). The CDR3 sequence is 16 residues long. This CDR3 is CASAGTAGGLYNEQFF. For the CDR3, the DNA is TGTGCCAGTGCCGGGACAGCGGGAGGGTTATACAATGAGCAGTTCTTC.

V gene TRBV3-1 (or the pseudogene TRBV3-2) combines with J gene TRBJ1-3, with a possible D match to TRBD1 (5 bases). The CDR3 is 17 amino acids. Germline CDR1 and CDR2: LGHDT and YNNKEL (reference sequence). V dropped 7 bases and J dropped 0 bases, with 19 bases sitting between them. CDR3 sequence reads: CASNLGGTAISGNTIYF. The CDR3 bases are TGTGCCAGCAACCTAGGCGGGACTGCCATCTCTGGAAACACCATATATTTT.

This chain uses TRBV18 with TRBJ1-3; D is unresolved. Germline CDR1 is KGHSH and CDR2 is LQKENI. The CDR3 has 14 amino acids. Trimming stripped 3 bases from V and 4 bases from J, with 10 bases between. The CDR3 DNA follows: TGTGCCAGCTCACCCCGGGAGTTGGGAAACACCATATATTTT. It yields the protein CASSPRELGNTIYF.

The CDR3 reads CASSQVGSSYQETQYF. The CDR3 DNA is TGTGCCAGCAGCCAAGTAGGTTCTAGCTACCAAGAGACCCAGTACTTC. The chain couples TRBV4-2 to TRBJ2-5; a possible D gene is TRBD2 (5 bases). The CDR3 sequence is 16 residues long. CDR1 and CDR2 (germline): LGHNA, YNFKEQ. V was pared by 1 base and J by 0 bases, with 12 bases between.

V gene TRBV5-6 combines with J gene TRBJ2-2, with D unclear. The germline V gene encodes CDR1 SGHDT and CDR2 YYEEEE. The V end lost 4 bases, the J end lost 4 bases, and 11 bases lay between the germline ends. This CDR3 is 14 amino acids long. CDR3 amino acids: CASSPDTGTGELFF. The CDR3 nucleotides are TGTGCCAGCAGCCCCGATACCGGCACCGGGGAGCTGTTTTTT.

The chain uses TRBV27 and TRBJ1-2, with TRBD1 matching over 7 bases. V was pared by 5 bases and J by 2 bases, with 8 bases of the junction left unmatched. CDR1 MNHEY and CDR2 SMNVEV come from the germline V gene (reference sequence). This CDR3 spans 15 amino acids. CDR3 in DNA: TGTGCCAGCAGTCCGGGGACAGTCTTAAACTATGGCTACACCTTC. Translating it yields CASSPGTVLNYGYTF.

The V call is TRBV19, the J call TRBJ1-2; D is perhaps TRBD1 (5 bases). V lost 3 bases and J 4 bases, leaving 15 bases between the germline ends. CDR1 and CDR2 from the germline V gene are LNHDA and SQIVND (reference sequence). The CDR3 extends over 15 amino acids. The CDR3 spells CASSIEPGGGYGYTF. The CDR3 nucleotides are TGTGCCAGTAGTATTGAGCCGGGGGGTGGCTATGGCTACACCTTC.